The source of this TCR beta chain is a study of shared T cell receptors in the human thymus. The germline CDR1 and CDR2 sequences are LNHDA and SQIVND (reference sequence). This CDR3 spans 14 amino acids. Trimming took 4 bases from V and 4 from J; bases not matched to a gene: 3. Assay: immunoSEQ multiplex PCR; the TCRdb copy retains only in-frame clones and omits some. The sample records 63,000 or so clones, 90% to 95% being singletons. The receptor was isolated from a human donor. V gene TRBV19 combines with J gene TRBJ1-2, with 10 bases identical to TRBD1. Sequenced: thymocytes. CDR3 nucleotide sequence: TGTGCCAGTAGTACCCGACAGGGGGCCTATGGCTACACCTTC. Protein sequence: CASSTRQGAYGYTF.